This T cell receptor (beta chain) was recovered during a study of T cell responses to AZD1222 COVID-19 vaccine. About the research overall: Pooled together were second doses at about 4 or about 12 weeks. Findings and limits, study-wide: Donors, mostly white British, included more females; clonal diversity was possibly underestimated.

Libraries were prepared by immunoSEQ multiplex PCR; TCRdb keeps only in-frame clonotypes and omits some of them. Of fewer than 150,000 clones listed, approximately 90% were seen once; the top ten hold 1.3% to 1.5%. To note about this clone: The antigen remains undetermined.

The CDR3 covers 15 residues. Germline V gene data show CDR1 as MNHEY and CDR2 as SVGAGI. V lost 1 base, J lost 6 bases, and 12 bases lay in between. This receptor was identified in an adult in good health. The chain employs TRBV6-5 and TRBJ2-2; possible D gene TRBD1, 6 bases. This specimen consisted of peripheral blood, obtained on day 0 of AZD1222 vaccination. The CDR3 sequence is CASSYLQQGAGELFF. The DNA for the CDR3 is TGTGCCAGCAGTTACTTACAACAGGGCGCCGGGGAGCTGTTTTTT.